These 31 T cell receptor beta chains share one sample of origin, sequenced in a study of Graves' ophthalmopathy and Graves' hyperthyroidism. Amplifying from RNA transcripts, the study obtained TCR beta CDR3 regions. First-round RT-PCR with HTBI primers preceded a second-round multiplex PCR. TCRdb passed the multiplex PCR reads through MiXCR, listing each CDR3 protein once. The sample records roughly 400,000 distinct CDR3 sequences, just over 15% being singletons. Material: peripheral blood. The source is a woman between 18 and 29 years old with stable Graves' hyperthyroidism.

The gene calls are TRBV15 and TRBJ2-5, with 8 bases lining up with TRBD1. This CDR3 region has 15 residues. Germline CDR1 is LNHNV and CDR2 is YYDKDF (reference sequence). V gave up 3 bases and J gave up 5 bases; unmatched junction bases: 8. The CDR3 DNA follows: TGTGCCACCAGCAGCTCCGACAGGGGAGCGGAGACCCAGTACTTC. Translation: CATSSSDRGAETQYF.

This clonotype was counted many times. V usage is TRBV19 and J usage is TRBJ1-5; D is possibly TRBD1 (5 bases). Trimming stripped 3 bases from V and 3 bases from J, with 9 bases between. Germline assignment: CDR1 LNHDA and CDR2 SQIVND (reference sequence). This CDR3 is 14 amino acids long. CDR3 amino acids: CASSISGYNQPQHF. CDR3 coding DNA: TGTGCCAGTAGTATCTCAGGGTACAATCAGCCCCAGCATTTT.

This clonotype occurred many times. This chain links TRBV2 with TRBJ1-2; the match to TRBD1 covers 9 bases. The CDR3 has 18 residues. In germline, CDR1 is SNHLY, CDR2 FYNNEI. Losses at the gene ends were 0 bases for V and 6 bases for J; bases not matched to a gene: 14. The CDR3 protein is CASSEARPRLGQGHGYTF. DNA for the CDR3: TGTGCCAGCAGTGAAGCGCGCCCCAGGCTGGGACAGGGCCATGGCTACACCTTC.

This clonotype was seen ten or more times. This sequence joins TRBV19 and TRBJ1-6, with D maybe TRBD1 (6 bases). V gave up 8 bases and J gave up 9 bases, with 17 bases separating them. Germline lookup yields CDR1 LNHDA and CDR2 SQIVND (reference sequence). The CDR3 loop spans 14 amino acids. The CDR3, as DNA: TGTGCCAGTGGCCCGGGGGGGGCTCGTTCACCCCTCCACTTT. This sequence encodes CASGPGGARSPLHF.

This clonotype was found many times. The chain recombines TRBV5-1 with TRBJ1-2; unclear D gene. The CDR3 is made up of 15 amino acids. The V end was cut by 4 bases, the J end by 6 bases, with 19 bases between. Germline CDR1 reads SGHRS; CDR2 reads YFSETQ. The CDR3 here is CASSPTPSFLDGYTF. The CDR3 DNA reads as TGCGCCAGCAGCCCAACTCCCAGCTTTTTGGATGGCTACACCTTC.

This clonotype was detected many times. The V call is TRBV20-1, the J call TRBJ1-5; D possibly corresponds to TRBD1 (5 bases). CDR3 length equals 15 residues. CDR1 and CDR2 from the germline V gene are DFQATT and SNEGSKA (reference sequence). Deletions cut 0 bases from V and 1 base from J, with 10 bases between. The DNA of the CDR3 is TGCAGTGCTAGAGAGGACATTTGGAGCAATCAGCCCCAGCATTTT. Its protein product is CSAREDIWSNQPQHF.

The CDR3 DNA sequence: TGTGCCAGCAGCCCCGGACAGCCCAAGGGCTACACCTTC. Translation gives CASSPGQPKGYTF. The chain is built from TRBV9 and TRBJ1-2; possible D gene TRBD1, 6 bases. The CDR3 contains 13 residues. V lost 4 bases and J 8 bases, leaving 15 bases between the germline ends. Germline V gene lookup returns CDR1 SGDLS and CDR2 YYNGEE.

The chain joins TRBV12-3 or TRBV12-4 to TRBJ2-5; 7 positions agree with TRBD1. The CDR3 loop spans 16 amino acids. V was pared by 4 bases and J by 2 bases, with 10 bases of the junction left unmatched. CDR3 amino acids: CASSSRMGQTQETQYF. CDR3 DNA sequence: TGTGCCAGCAGTTCCCGCATGGGACAGACACAAGAGACCCAGTACTTC.

At least ten counts were recorded for this clonotype. This chain connects TRBV5-1 to TRBJ2-5; either TRBD1 or TRBD2 may fit D (6 bases each). Germline V gene data show CDR1 as SGHRS and CDR2 as YFSETQ. This CDR3 is built from 13 residues. Trimming removed 4 bases at V and 3 bases at J, with 10 bases between. The DNA for the CDR3 is TGCGCCAGCAGCCGGGGGCCTAAAGAGACCCAGTACTTC. Residues: CASSRGPKETQYF. Based on the CDR3 plus reference TRBV5-1 and TRBJ2-5, the full variable domain is KAGVTQTPRYLIKTRGQQVTLSCSPISGHRSVSWYQQTPGQGLQFLFEYFSETQRNKGNFPGRFSGRQFSNSRSEMNVSTLELGDSALYLCASSRGPKETQYFGPGTRLLVL.

This clonotype was counted many times. The gene calls are TRBV6-1 and TRBJ2-2; D is unresolved. The germline CDR1 and CDR2 sequences are MNHNS and SASEGT. This CDR3 region has 16 residues. V was pared by 2 bases and J by 4 bases, with 14 bases between. The chain's CDR3 is CASSESADRPTGELFF. For the CDR3, the DNA is TGTGCCAGCAGTGAAAGTGCAGATCGCCCCACCGGGGAGCTGTTTTTT.

The chain joins TRBV7-9 to TRBJ2-7; perhaps TRBD1 as D (5 bases). CDR3 length: 15 amino acids. The V end was cut by 1 base, the J end by 7 bases, with 17 bases between. Per germline, CDR1 SEHNR and CDR2 FQNEAQ (reference sequence). The CDR3, as DNA: TGTGCCAGCAGCTTAGGATTTGGTCAGGGCTTGGAGCAGTACTTC. This gives the protein CASSLGFGQGLEQYF.

The chain links TRBV29-1 to TRBJ2-7; D is possibly TRBD1 (6 bases). Germline CDR1 and CDR2: SQVTM and ANQGSEA. The CDR3 covers 14 residues. V lost 0 bases and J 7 bases, leaving 16 bases between the germline ends. The CDR3 spells CSVEEVGRGGEQYF. CDR3 nucleotide sequence: TGCAGCGTTGAAGAGGTGGGCAGGGGCGGTGAGCAGTACTTC.

This clonotype occurred a few times. The chain couples TRBV19 to TRBJ1-2; D might be TRBD1 (6 bases). The CDR3 is 15 residues long. The germline V gene encodes CDR1 LNHDA and CDR2 SQIVND (reference sequence). The ends were cut back, 3 bases at V and 6 bases at J, with 17 bases in the middle. DNA of the CDR3: TGTGCCAGTAGTATTCCCGGGGGCGTAATCGATGGCTACACCTTC. This codes for CASSIPGGVIDGYTF.

The sample holds many counts of this clonotype. The chain carries TRBV12-3 or TRBV12-4 and TRBJ1-1, with TRBD1 identical over 11 bases. Losses at the gene ends were 3 bases for V and 0 bases for J; bases not matched to a gene: 9. The CDR3 loop spans 18 amino acids. The CDR3 protein is CASSFMGTGGFMNTEAFF. For the CDR3, the DNA is TGTGCCAGCAGTTTCATGGGGACAGGGGGTTTTATGAACACTGAAGCTTTCTTT.

This clonotype was observed at least ten times. J is TRBJ2-7 and V is TRBV12-3 or TRBV12-4, with 10 bases aligning to TRBD1. V trimming: 5 bases; J trimming: 3 bases; junction bases outside the gene matches: 7. There are 15 residues in the CDR3. Written as DNA, the CDR3 is TGTGCCAGCAGTACCAGTTGGACAGGGGGCTACGAGCAGTACTTC. Residues: CASSTSWTGGYEQYF.

This clonotype was detected many times. V gene TRBV5-5 combines with J gene TRBJ2-7, with 9 nucleotides matching TRBD1. This CDR3 is 14 amino acids long. The germline V gene has CDR1 SGHKS and CDR2 YYEKEE (reference sequence). V shed 6 bases, J shed 4 bases, and the junction held 8 bases outside the gene matches. The CDR3 is CASTPQGAWYEQYF. The CDR3 DNA sequence: TGTGCCAGCACTCCACAGGGGGCTTGGTACGAGCAGTACTTC.

In DNA, the CDR3 is TGTGCCAGTAGTATTATAGGCGCCGGGGAGCTGTTTTTT. Translated: CASSIIGAGELFF. J is TRBJ2-2 and V is TRBV19; D is undetermined. V lost 3 bases to trimming and J lost 6 bases, with 8 bases between them. Germline assignment: CDR1 LNHDA and CDR2 SQIVND (reference sequence). The CDR3 loop spans 13 amino acids. Filled out from reference TRBV19 and TRBJ2-2, the complete variable domain reads DGGITQSPKYLFRKEGQNVTLSCEQNLNHDAMYWYRQDPGQGLRLIYYSQIVNDFQKGDIAEGYSVSREKKESFPLTVTSAQKNPTAFYLCASSIIGAGELFFGEGSRLTVL.

This clonotype was seen many times. The chain joins TRBV19 to TRBJ1-5; no clear D. The V and J ends lost 11 bases and 0 bases respectively, with 14 bases between them. Germline CDR1 is LNHDA and CDR2 is SQIVND (reference sequence). This CDR3 spans 14 amino acids. Here the CDR3 DNA reads TGTGCCTCAGCCCCACGGCCTAGCAATCAGCCCCAGCATTTT. Its protein product is CASAPRPSNQPQHF.

This clonotype has ten or more counts. The CDR3 sequence is CASRSDRSNQPQHF. DNA of the CDR3: TGTGCCAGCAGGTCGGACCGTAGCAATCAGCCCCAGCATTTT. The chain has TRBV6-2 or TRBV6-3 and TRBJ1-5; no clear D gene. Germline V gene sequence: CDR1 MNHEY, CDR2 SVGEGT. There are 14 residues in the CDR3. Trimming removed 6 bases from V and 0 bases from J, with 9 bases in between.

This clonotype was detected ten times or more. The chain joins TRBV7-6 to TRBJ2-5; TRBD2 matches 12 bases. The CDR3 covers 17 residues. V shed 1 base, J shed 2 bases, and the junction held 5 bases outside the gene matches. The germline V gene encodes CDR1 SGHVS and CDR2 FNYEAQ. Here the CDR3 DNA reads TGTGCCAGCAGCTTAGGACTAGCGGGGGCAAAACAAGAGACCCAGTACTTC. This gives the protein CASSLGLAGAKQETQYF.

This clonotype turned up a few times. V is TRBV7-3 and J is TRBJ1-2; unclear D gene. The germline gives CDR1 SGHTA, CDR2 FQGTGA. CDR3 length equals 13 residues. Trimming stripped 5 bases from V and 8 bases from J, with 15 bases between. CDR3: CASSPGPGGGYTF. The CDR3 DNA follows: TGTGCCAGCAGCCCCGGCCCAGGCGGGGGCTACACCTTC.

This clonotype occurred many times. V and J are TRBV6-1 and TRBJ2-7, with D unresolved. The V end lost 7 bases, the J end lost 6 bases, and 13 bases lay between the germline ends. CDR3 length equals 12 residues. Germline CDR1 MNHNS, CDR2 SASEGT. CDR3 protein: CASTNLVGEQYF. The CDR3 DNA sequence: TGTGCCAGCACCAACCTTGTGGGCGAGCAGTACTTC.

V usage is TRBV6-1 and J usage is TRBJ2-5, with 8 bases that match TRBD2. V was pared by 7 bases and J by 5 bases, with 12 bases of the junction left unmatched. Looked up from germline, CDR1 is MNHNS and CDR2 is SASEGT. The CDR3 contains 15 residues. The CDR3 loop is CASKWFGGGRETQYF. The CDR3 DNA follows: TGTGCCAGCAAGTGGTTCGGCGGGGGGCGGGAGACCCAGTACTTC.

This clonotype was seen repeatedly, ten times or more. The chain employs TRBV7-6 and TRBJ1-1; D remains unclear. The germline V and J ends were trimmed by 2 bases and 3 bases, with 7 bases remaining between them. The CDR3 loop spans 13 amino acids. Germline CDR1 SGHVS, CDR2 FNYEAQ. CDR3 nucleotide sequence: TGTGCCAGCAGCTTAAACGTATACACTGAAGCTTTCTTT. Protein: CASSLNVYTEAFF.

This clonotype came up many times. The rearrangement joins TRBV24-1 to TRBJ1-5; D not resolved. Trimming left V 9 bases short and J 2 bases short, with 16 bases between. There are 15 residues in the CDR3. Germline CDR1 is KGHDR and CDR2 is SFDVKD. CDR3 DNA: TGTGCCACCTCTGGAAGCCCCTCGGGCAATCAGCCCCAGCATTTT. This codes for CATSGSPSGNQPQHF.

This clonotype was counted at least ten times. The chain uses TRBV5-1 and TRBJ1-1, with 7 bases that match TRBD1. Per the germline V gene, CDR1 is SGHRS and CDR2 is YFSETQ. The CDR3 length is 16 residues. Trimming cost V 5 bases and J 0 bases; bases outside gene matches: 10. The CDR3, as DNA: TGCGCCAGCAGTCGTAGGACAGGAGCTATGAACACTGAAGCTTTCTTT. Its protein is CASSRRTGAMNTEAFF.

This clonotype showed up many times. The chain combines TRBV20-1 with TRBJ1-5; 7 bases fit TRBD1. Looked up from germline, CDR1 is DFQATT and CDR2 is SNEGSKA (reference sequence). Trimming at V came to 4 bases and at J to 1 base, leaving 7 bases not matched to a gene. CDR3 length: 15 amino acids. As DNA, the CDR3 is TGCAGTGCTATAGGGGGCAGGGGCAGCAATCAGCCCCAGCATTTT. Residues: CSAIGGRGSNQPQHF.

Ten or more counts support this clonotype. This chain joins TRBV12-3 or TRBV12-4 and TRBJ1-5; TRBD1 is a possible D gene (5 bases). The length of the CDR3 is 17 residues. With 4 bases removed from V and 0 bases from J, the gap between germline ends came to 16 bases. This CDR3 is CASSSDWGRRSNQPQHF. Here the CDR3 DNA reads TGTGCCAGCAGTTCGGACTGGGGGAGGCGTAGCAATCAGCCCCAGCATTTT.

As concerns this clonotype: An end of the junction differs from the germline gene, which may be a read error. The chain combines TRBV11-2 with TRBJ2-4; D not resolved. Germline V gives CDR1 SGHAT, CDR2 FQNNGV. The CDR3 consists of 14 residues. Here the CDR3 reads CASSLESGKNIKYF. In DNA, the CDR3 is TGTGCCAGCAGCTTAGAATCAGGAAAAAACATTAAGTACTTC.

This clonotype has a count of ten or more. The V and J genes are TRBV11-2 and TRBJ2-2; D may be TRBD1 (6 bases). Germline V lookup: CDR1 SGHAT, CDR2 FQNNGV. Trimming shortened V by 5 bases and J by 7 bases, and 14 bases separated the two germline ends. The CDR3 loop spans 14 amino acids. CDR3 amino acids: CASSPTGSIGELFF. Here the CDR3 DNA reads TGTGCCAGCAGCCCGACAGGTTCCATCGGGGAGCTGTTTTTT. Complete variable domain (other parts from reference TRBV11-2 and TRBJ2-2): EAGVAQSPRYKIIEKRQSVAFWCNPISGHATLYWYQQILGQGPKLLIQFQNNGVVDDSQLPKDRFSAERLKGVDSTLKIQPAKLEDSAVYLCASSPTGSIGELFFGEGSRLTVL.

This clonotype occurred many times. V usage is TRBV15 and J usage is TRBJ2-5; 9 bases align to TRBD2. J lost 7 bases, V lost 5 bases, and 8 bases had no gene match. Germline CDR1 LNHNV, CDR2 YYDKDF (reference sequence). The CDR3 consists of 14 residues. CDR3 sequence reads: CATSVSGGGGTQYF. CDR3 coding DNA: TGTGCCACCAGCGTTAGCGGGGGTGGAGGGACCCAGTACTTC.